These 31 T cell receptor beta chains originate from one sample sequenced in a study of blood T cell repertoires in COVID-19. The method was immunoSEQ multiplex PCR; TCRdb's version includes in-frame clones alone and lacks a portion of them. The sample holds 200,000 to 250,000 clones, about 80% seen once. Sequencing used peripheral blood. These receptors originate from a woman aged 55-75 years with acute or convalescent COVID-19.

In the case of this clone: The junction does not match germline at one end; this may be a read error. The rearrangement uses TRBV27 and TRBJ1-1, with 9 bases that match TRBD1. The CDR3 is 14 residues long. Germline V gene data show CDR1 as MNHEY and CDR2 as SMNVEV (reference sequence). This chain's CDR3 is CASSAGTGMFLRTF. For the CDR3, the DNA is TGTGCCAGCAGTGCTGGGACAGGGATGTTTCTGAGAACTTTT.

This clone was counted between two and nine times. V usage is TRBV2 and J usage is TRBJ1-3; 10 bases line up with TRBD1. CDR3 length: 15 amino acids. CDR1 and CDR2 (germline): SNHLY, FYNNEI. Germline trimming cut 6 bases from V and 3 bases from J; bases unmatched to any gene: 5. CDR3 DNA: TGTGCCAGCAGCTCCGGGACAGGGGTTGGAAACACCATATATTTT. Residues: CASSSGTGVGNTIYF.

The J gene is TRBJ1-1, the V gene TRBV6-5; D remains ambiguous. In germline, CDR1 is MNHEY, CDR2 SVGAGI. V lost 2 bases and J 1 base, leaving 8 bases between the germline ends. The CDR3 length is 14 residues. The CDR3 sequence: CASSYDTGNTEAFF. As DNA, the CDR3 is TGTGCCAGCAGTTACGATACGGGGAACACTGAAGCTTTCTTT.

The chain carries TRBV2 and TRBJ2-1; 10 nucleotides agree with TRBD2. CDR3 length equals 16 residues. CDR1 SNHLY and CDR2 FYNNEI come from the germline V gene. The V segment lost 4 bases and the J segment 4 bases; nucleotides outside the gene matches: 7. In nucleotides, the CDR3 is TGTGCCAGCAGTGCTCGAACTAGCGGGGCGTACAATGAGCAGTTCTTC. Translated, it gives CASSARTSGAYNEQFF.

V is TRBV6-7 and J is TRBJ2-4, with D perhaps matching TRBD2 (6 bases). TRBV6-7 is known as an ORF, though its function is uncertain. This CDR3 has 15 amino acids. V was clipped by 4 bases and J by 0 bases, with 10 bases between them. CDR3 bases: TGTGCCAGCAGTTCCCCGGGGGTAGCCAAAAACATTCAGTACTTC. It specifies CASSSPGVAKNIQYF.

V and J are TRBV18 and TRBJ1-2, with unresolved D. The germline gives CDR1 KGHSH, CDR2 LQKENI. Trimming shortened V by 1 base and J by 2 bases, and 11 bases separated the two germline ends. The CDR3 has 15 residues. CDR3 in amino acids: CASSPQPTENYGYTF. The CDR3 DNA sequence: TGTGCCAGCTCACCACAACCCACAGAGAACTATGGCTACACCTTC.

The chain employs TRBV14 and TRBJ2-2; 11 bases fit TRBD1. This CDR3 spans 17 amino acids. Looked up from germline, CDR1 is SGHDN and CDR2 is FVKESK. Trimming at V came to 5 bases and at J to 4 bases, leaving 9 bases not matched to a gene. CDR3 protein: CASSSRTGGPFTGELFF. The CDR3 DNA reads TGTGCCAGCAGCTCCCGGACAGGGGGCCCTTTCACCGGGGAGCTGTTTTTT.

This chain uses TRBV27 with TRBJ1-6; D may be TRBD1 (5 bases). Per the germline V gene, CDR1 is MNHEY and CDR2 is SMNVEV (reference sequence). The CDR3 is 14 residues long. Trimming shortened V by 4 bases and J by 6 bases, and 10 bases separated the two germline ends. CDR3 region: CASSSRDPNSPLHF. The CDR3 DNA follows: TGTGCCAGCAGTTCCAGGGATCCTAATTCACCCCTCCACTTT.

CDR3 nucleotide sequence: TGTGCCAGCATCGCCATGGCGGGGTATGAGCAGTTCTTC. Its protein product is CASIAMAGYEQFF. The chain combines TRBV2 with TRBJ2-1; D is possibly TRBD2 (6 bases). Between the trimmed V and J ends, which lost 7 bases and 8 bases, there was a span of 15 bases. CDR3 length equals 13 residues. CDR1 is SNHLY, CDR2 FYNNEI, per germline.

The rearrangement links TRBV19 to TRBJ2-1, with 7 nucleotides matching TRBD2. CDR3 size: 16 residues. CDR1 and CDR2 from the germline V gene are LNHDA and SQIVND (reference sequence). V shed 7 bases, J shed 3 bases, and the junction held 12 bases outside the gene matches. CDR3 loop: CASKGNVGGGYNEQFF. The CDR3 coding sequence is TGTGCCAGTAAGGGTAACGTTGGGGGGGGCTACAATGAGCAGTTCTTC. Drawing the rest from reference TRBV19 and TRBJ2-1, the complete variable domain is DGGITQSPKYLFRKEGQNVTLSCEQNLNHDAMYWYRQDPGQGLRLIYYSQIVNDFQKGDIAEGYSVSREKKESFPLTVTSAQKNPTAFYLCASKGNVGGGYNEQFFGPGTRLTVL.

CDR3 loop: CASSPLGTQDYNSPLHF. The CDR3 DNA reads TGTGCCAGCAGCCCTCTCGGGACTCAAGACTATAATTCACCCCTCCACTTT. The J gene is TRBJ1-6, the V gene TRBV27, with D perhaps TRBD1 (5 bases). Trimming stripped 6 bases from V and 3 bases from J, with 18 bases between. From germline, CDR1 is MNHEY and CDR2 SMNVEV (reference sequence). CDR3 length: 17 residues.

This clone was counted only a few times. The rearrangement uses TRBV28 and TRBJ1-6; D gene uncertain. The V gene lost 5 bases and the J gene lost 10 bases, with 6 bases spanning the gap. The CDR3 covers 11 residues. Germline assignment: CDR1 MDHEN and CDR2 SYDVKM. The DNA of the CDR3 is TGTGCCAGCAGTGGAGGGTCACCCCTCCACTTT. This encodes CASSGGSPLHF.

This chain connects TRBV7-2 to TRBJ2-1; weak D call: TRBD2 (7 bases). V was cut by 3 bases and J by 0 bases, with 15 bases left in between. The CDR3 contains 17 residues. Per germline, CDR1 SGHTA and CDR2 FQGNSA. The CDR3 sequence: CASSFRGAKSSYNEQFF. The CDR3 nucleotides read TGTGCCAGCAGCTTCCGGGGGGCGAAGAGCTCCTACAATGAGCAGTTCTTC.

The chain combines TRBV5-6 with TRBJ2-5, with TRBD2 matching over 10 bases. The germline V gene has CDR1 SGHDT and CDR2 YYEEEE. This CDR3 contains 15 residues. Germline trimming cut 4 bases from V and 4 bases from J; bases unmatched to any gene: 7. The CDR3 DNA is TGTGCCAGCAGCCCCCTAGCGGGGGTGGGAGAGACCCAGTACTTC. Amino acid sequence: CASSPLAGVGETQYF.

The J gene is TRBJ2-5, the V gene TRBV6-1; no reliable D call. Trimming shortened V by 2 bases and J by 2 bases, and 12 bases separated the two germline ends. The CDR3 extends over 15 amino acids. In germline, CDR1 is MNHNS, CDR2 SASEGT. The CDR3 reads CASSELGGYQETQYF. For the CDR3, the DNA is TGTGCCAGCAGTGAATTAGGCGGTTATCAAGAGACCCAGTACTTC.

The V and J genes are TRBV5-6 and TRBJ1-2, with D maybe TRBD1 (5 bases). Germline-derived CDR1 and CDR2 are SGHDT and YYEEEE. There are 16 residues in the CDR3. V lost 0 bases and J lost 3, with 15 bases in between. The CDR3 is CASSLVGFQGDYGYTF. In DNA form, the CDR3 reads TGTGCCAGCAGCTTGGTCGGGTTTCAGGGCGACTATGGCTACACCTTC.

The chain carries TRBV19 and TRBJ2-1; 7 bases are a match to TRBD2. The CDR3 contains 15 residues. The germline CDR1 and CDR2 sequences are LNHDA and SQIVND (reference sequence). After removal of 4 bases from V and 4 bases from J, the junction contained 7 bases not matched to a gene. The CDR3 sequence is CASSKTGGLYNEQFF. The CDR3 bases are TGTGCCAGTAGTAAAACGGGGGGACTATACAATGAGCAGTTCTTC.

V gene TRBV15 combines with J gene TRBJ1-5; D call uncertain. Deletions cut 5 bases from V and 8 bases from J, with 16 bases between. The germline gives CDR1 LNHNV, CDR2 YYDKDF (reference sequence). This CDR3 is 14 amino acids long. CDR3 DNA: TGTGCCACCAGCCGTTCCGAAGCGTCAGAGCCCCAGCATTTT. This translates into CATSRSEASEPQHF. Variable domain in full (rest from reference TRBV15 and TRBJ1-5): DAMVIQNPRYQVTQFGKPVTLSCSQTLNHNVMYWYQQKSSQAPKLLFHYYDKDFNNEADTPDNFQSRRPNTSFCFLDIRSPGLGDTAMYLCATSRSEASEPQHFGDGTRLSIL.

This chain links TRBV7-8 with TRBJ2-6; weak D call: TRBD2 (5 bases). Germline loops: CDR1 SGHVS, CDR2 FQNEAQ. CDR3 length: 17 amino acids. V was clipped by 0 bases and J by 0 bases, with 9 bases between them. In nucleotides, the CDR3 is TGTGCCAGCAGCTTAGCGCGGAGGTTCTCTGGGGCCAACGTCCTGACTTTC. It codes for CASSLARRFSGANVLTF. The full variable domain, in which reference TRBV7-8 and TRBJ2-6 provide the parts outside the CDR3, is GAGVSQSPRYKVAKRGQDVALRCDPISGHVSLFWYQQALGQGPEFLTYFQNEAQLDKSGLPSDRFFAERPEGSVSTLKIQRTQQEDSAVYLCASSLARRFSGANVLTFGAGSRLTVL.

This clone was found once. This chain joins TRBV27 and TRBJ2-7, with a tentative D call TRBD2 (5 bases). V was pared by 0 bases and J by 2 bases, with 8 bases between. The CDR3 extends over 14 amino acids. From germline, CDR1 is MNHEY and CDR2 SMNVEV (reference sequence). CDR3 coding DNA: TGTGCCAGCAGTTTATCACCGGGGACCTACGAGCAGTACTTC. It yields the protein CASSLSPGTYEQYF.

The chain employs TRBV6-6 and TRBJ1-5; D is unclear. The CDR3 covers 15 residues. Germline values: CDR1 MNHNY, CDR2 SVGAGI (reference sequence). V was pared by 7 bases and J by 2 bases, with 15 bases between. This CDR3 reads CASKPQGGGNQPQHF. The CDR3 DNA reads TGTGCCAGCAAACCGCAAGGAGGAGGCAATCAGCCCCAGCATTTT.

This clone occurred once. The chain recombines TRBV7-9 with TRBJ2-7; 12 bases map to TRBD2. This CDR3 spans 18 amino acids. The junction had 18 bases not matched to a gene; V was cut back by 11 bases and J by 1 base. CDR1 and CDR2 from the germline V gene are SEHNR and FQNEAQ (reference sequence). The CDR3 DNA reads TGTGCCGTACAACAACCCAGGACTAGCGGGGCTCTTTCCTACGAGCAGTACTTC. It codes for CAVQQPRTSGALSYEQYF.

The chain links TRBV4-2 to TRBJ1-1, with a tentative D call TRBD1 (5 bases). The CDR3 is 14 amino acids. Germline V gives CDR1 LGHNA, CDR2 YNFKEQ. V gave up 1 base and J gave up 5 bases, with 11 bases separating them. CDR3 in DNA: TGTGCCAGCAGCCAAGCGCAGGGTGGGACTGAAGCTTTCTTT. It encodes CASSQAQGGTEAFF.

The chain is built from TRBV7-8 and TRBJ1-3; a possible D gene is TRBD1 (6 bases). Between the trimmed V and J ends, which lost 0 bases and 2 bases, there was a span of 8 bases. This CDR3 comprises 15 residues. Germline CDR1 and CDR2: SGHVS and FQNEAQ. CDR3 coding DNA: TGTGCCAGCAGCTTAGCAGGGGGAACTGGAAACACCATATATTTT. Protein product: CASSLAGGTGNTIYF.

The chain joins TRBV5-1 to TRBJ1-1; weak D call: TRBD1 (5 bases). The CDR3 sequence is 13 residues long. From germline, CDR1 is SGHRS and CDR2 YFSETQ. The germline V and J ends were trimmed by 5 bases and 1 base, with 9 bases remaining between them. CDR3 amino acids: CASRQTGNTEAFF. DNA of the CDR3: TGCGCCAGCAGACAAACAGGGAACACTGAAGCTTTCTTT.

This clone was seen only once. The chain recombines TRBV5-1 with TRBJ2-7; TRBD1 agrees at 7 bases. Trimming at V came to 0 bases and at J to 3 bases, leaving 6 bases not matched to a gene. This CDR3 comprises 15 residues. CDR1 is SGHRS, CDR2 YFSETQ, per germline. The CDR3 loop is CASSLVAGGLYEQYF. The CDR3 DNA follows: TGCGCCAGCAGCTTGGTAGCAGGGGGTCTCTACGAGCAGTACTTC.

Remarks on this clone: One end of the junction varies from germline; a read error may be responsible. The rearrangement links TRBV13 to TRBJ2-1, with D perhaps matching TRBD1 (5 bases). Looked up from germline, CDR1 is PRHDT and CDR2 is FYEKMQ (reference sequence). CDR3 length: 15 residues. CDR3 nucleotide sequence: TGTGCCAGCAGTTTAGAAGGGGTATCCTACAATGAGCAGTTCTTC. Protein product: CASSLEGVSYNEQFF.

The chain couples TRBV28 to TRBJ2-7; no definite D call. Between the trimmed V and J ends, which lost 5 bases and 3 bases, there was a span of 8 bases. Germline V lookup: CDR1 MDHEN, CDR2 SYDVKM. CDR3 length: 12 residues. DNA of the CDR3: TGTGCCAGCAGTCACACAAGCTACGAGCAGTACTTC. Translated, it gives CASSHTSYEQYF.

V usage is TRBV7-2 and J usage is TRBJ2-3; D might be TRBD2 (5 bases). Germline V CDR1 and CDR2: SGHTA, FQGNSA. The CDR3 has 16 residues. The V end was cut by 1 base, the J end by 1 base, with 12 bases between. The DNA for the CDR3 is TGTGCCAGCAGCTTAGGTAGCGCCTCAGGCACAGATACGCAGTATTTT. As protein: CASSLGSASGTDTQYF.

The V call is TRBV27, the J call TRBJ1-4; weak D call: TRBD1 (5 bases). This CDR3 comprises 16 residues. Looked up from germline, CDR1 is MNHEY and CDR2 is SMNVEV (reference sequence). The V and J ends lost 5 bases and 1 base respectively, with 14 bases between them. DNA of the CDR3: TGTGCCAGCAGTCCCCATGACAGAAGAACTAATGAAAAACTGTTTTTT. Translating gives CASSPHDRRTNEKLFF.

This rearrangement joins TRBV18 to TRBJ2-5, with TRBD1 matching over 8 bases. This CDR3 is 15 amino acids long. Trimming removed 3 bases from V and 2 bases from J; junction bases left unmatched: 5. Germline V CDR1 and CDR2: KGHSH, LQKENI. The CDR3 is CASSPGQAIQETQYF. The CDR3 coding sequence is TGTGCCAGCTCACCGGGACAGGCGATACAAGAGACCCAGTACTTC.